The 27 T cell receptor beta chains below all came from one sample that was sequenced in a study of CD8+CD57+ T cells in acquired aplastic anemia. Genomic DNA acted as the template from which TCR beta VDJ combination and CDR3 sequence profiling were carried out. TCRdb fed the reads into MiXCR, producing one record per CDR3 protein. The table shows about 200,000 distinct CDR3 sequences, with roughly two thirds occurring only once. The patients chosen for sequencing had shown expansion of CD8+CD57+ cells (detected by flow cytometry). The source material was sorted CD4+, CD8+, or CD8+CD57+ T cells (not recorded which) from PBMCs. Receptors originate from a human donor with aplastic anemia.

J is TRBJ1-1 and V is TRBV7-8; no firm D call. Per the germline V gene, CDR1 is SGHVS and CDR2 is FQNEAQ. The V end lost 8 bases, the J end lost 1 base, and 11 bases lay between the germline ends. The CDR3 covers 13 residues. The CDR3 protein is CASRPVRNTEAFF. CDR3 in DNA: TGTGCCAGCCGCCCGGTAAGGAACACTGAAGCTTTCTTT.

The gene calls are TRBV5-8 and TRBJ1-1; D remains unclear. V was trimmed by 2 bases and J by 0 bases, leaving 11 bases between them. This CDR3 has 15 residues. In germline, CDR1 is SGHTS, CDR2 YDEGEE. CDR3 loop: CASSFPPTMNTEAFF. In nucleotides, the CDR3 is TGTGCCAGCAGCTTTCCCCCTACCATGAACACTGAAGCTTTCTTT.

This clonotype is a singleton in its sample. This chain uses TRBV10-1 with TRBJ1-5; D is possibly TRBD1 (5 bases). The V gene lost 7 bases and the J gene lost 3 bases, with 19 bases spanning the gap. The germline V gene encodes CDR1 WNHNN and CDR2 SYGVQD (reference sequence). This CDR3 is built from 16 residues. CDR3 residues: CASTNLRRGVNQPQHF. The CDR3 DNA sequence: TGCGCCAGCACGAACCTTCGAAGGGGAGTCAATCAGCCCCAGCATTTT.

The count of this clonotype is one. The rearrangement uses TRBV7-7 and TRBJ2-1, with no clear D. V was shortened by 5 bases and J by 7 bases, with 9 bases between the two germline ends. This CDR3 is 12 amino acids long. From germline, CDR1 is SSHAT and CDR2 FNYEAQ (reference sequence). CDR3 region: CASSHNMNEQFF. The DNA for the CDR3 is TGTGCCAGCAGCCACAATATGAATGAGCAGTTCTTC.

The chain employs TRBV10-3 and TRBJ2-7; D unclear. Trimming removed 3 bases from V and 3 bases from J, with 6 bases in between. The germline gives CDR1 ENHRY, CDR2 SYGVKD. This CDR3 has 12 residues. The CDR3 spells CAISETGYEQYF. As DNA, the CDR3 is TGTGCCATCAGTGAAACGGGCTACGAGCAGTACTTC.

As for this clonotype: At one end the junction does not follow the germline gene, possibly because of a read error. J is TRBJ2-7 and V is TRBV4-1; 8 bases fit TRBD2. The CDR3 sequence is 17 residues long. Germline V gives CDR1 MGHRA, CDR2 YSYEKL. The CDR3 region is CASSQAGGGTGSYEQYF. Written as DNA, the CDR3 is TGTGCCAGCAGCCAAGCCGGGGGGGGTACCGGCTCCTACGAGCAGTACTTC.

This clonotype was counted a few times. V and J are TRBV24-1 and TRBJ2-7; 9 nucleotides match TRBD2. Trimming cost V 4 bases and J 10 bases; bases outside gene matches: 7. Germline CDR1 reads KGHDR; CDR2 reads SFDVKD. The CDR3 is 13 residues long. The CDR3 spells CATSDIGTSRQYF. The CDR3, as DNA: TGTGCCACCAGTGACATCGGGACTAGCCGTCAGTACTTC.

The CDR3 loop is CAIRVKLDTEAFF. The DNA for the CDR3 is TGTGCCATCAGGGTAAAGTTGGACACTGAAGCTTTCTTT. The rearrangement joins TRBV10-3 to TRBJ1-1; no firm D call. Germline CDR1 and CDR2: ENHRY and SYGVKD. The CDR3 is 13 residues long. Trimming took off 6 bases at V and 3 bases at J, with 11 bases between the two ends.

This chain links TRBV10-3 with TRBJ2-2; weak D call: TRBD2 (5 bases). V was clipped by 7 bases and J by 0 bases, with 18 bases between them. The CDR3 has 17 amino acids. Germline CDR1 ENHRY, CDR2 SYGVKD. CDR3 sequence (DNA): TGTGCCATCACCAAGAGGTTGGAGGCCGCGAACACCGGGGAGCTGTTTTTT. Amino acid sequence: CAITKRLEAANTGELFF.

This chain links TRBV19 with TRBJ1-1; no firm D call. V was clipped by 3 bases and J by 2 bases, with 13 bases between them. Germline V lookup: CDR1 LNHDA, CDR2 SQIVND (reference sequence). This CDR3 has 15 amino acids. The CDR3 is CASSMRSDINTEAFF. The CDR3 nucleotides are TGTGCCAGTAGTATGAGGAGTGACATAAACACTGAAGCTTTCTTT.

V usage is TRBV20-1 and J usage is TRBJ1-5, with D unresolved. The ends were cut back, 7 bases at V and 4 bases at J, with 17 bases in the middle. The CDR3 is 14 amino acids. CDR1 and CDR2 from the germline V gene are DFQATT and SNEGSKA (reference sequence). CDR3 region: CSVVTSMGNQPQHF. As DNA, the CDR3 is TGCAGTGTCGTGACTTCCATGGGGAATCAGCCCCAGCATTTT.

The chain combines TRBV7-3 with TRBJ2-3; D is ambiguous. The CDR3 totals 12 residues. Germline V lookup: CDR1 SGHTA, CDR2 FQGTGA. V lost 6 bases to trimming and J lost 6 bases, with 10 bases between them. The chain's CDR3 is CASRRSLDTQYF. CDR3 DNA sequence: TGTGCCAGCAGGCGGAGTCTGGATACGCAGTATTTT.

The chain carries TRBV2 and TRBJ1-4, with D unresolved. Between the trimmed V and J ends, which lost 3 bases and 8 bases, there was a span of 10 bases. This CDR3 spans 13 amino acids. CDR1 is SNHLY, CDR2 FYNNEI, per germline. CDR3 region: CASSEFPDEKLFF. The CDR3 region has the DNA TGTGCCAGCAGTGAGTTCCCAGACGAAAAACTGTTTTTT.

This clonotype occurred a few times. The chain links TRBV20-1 to TRBJ1-2, with a tentative D call TRBD1 (6 bases). The V end lost 6 bases, the J end lost 1 base, and 18 bases lay between the germline ends. This CDR3 is built from 15 residues. Germline loops: CDR1 DFQATT, CDR2 SNEGSKA (reference sequence). The CDR3 bases are TGCAGTGCCACCGGGACGCAGGGGTTTAACTATGGCTACACCTTC. It yields the protein CSATGTQGFNYGYTF.

This clonotype was counted many times. CDR3 coding DNA: TGTGCCAGCAGCCCCGCGGGAGCCAAAAACATTCAGTACTTC. Its protein is CASSPAGAKNIQYF. The rearrangement links TRBV7-9 to TRBJ2-4; weak D call: TRBD2 (5 bases). The CDR3 runs 14 residues. The germline V gene has CDR1 SEHNR and CDR2 FQNEAQ (reference sequence). The V gene lost 5 bases and the J gene lost 0 bases, with 8 bases spanning the gap.

This clonotype has ten or more counts. The V gene is TRBV9, the J gene TRBJ2-5, with D possibly TRBD2 on 7 matching bases. Germline V gene sequence: CDR1 SGDLS, CDR2 YYNGEE. Trimming removed 4 bases at V and 5 bases at J, with 21 bases between. The CDR3 has 16 residues. The CDR3 DNA is TGTGCCAGCAGCCTCCCTTTTGAGGGGGGGCGGGAGACCCAGTACTTC. This gives the protein CASSLPFEGGRETQYF.

This clonotype was picked up a small number of times. V is TRBV10-1 and J is TRBJ2-5; unclear D gene. This CDR3 spans 14 amino acids. Trimming pared 0 bases from V and 5 bases from J, leaving 10 bases between. From germline, CDR1 is WNHNN and CDR2 SYGVQD (reference sequence). The DNA of the CDR3 is TGCGCCAGCAGTGAGTCGGAAACATGGGAGACCCAGTACTTC. Its protein is CASSESETWETQYF.

The J gene is TRBJ2-7, the V gene TRBV29-1; 8 positions agree with TRBD1. The CDR3 has 12 residues. Unmatched junction bases numbered 4, after V lost 4 bases and J lost 5 bases. The germline V gene encodes CDR1 SQVTM and CDR2 ANQGSEA. CDR3 loop: CSVGQGSDEQYF. The CDR3 region has the DNA TGCAGCGTTGGACAGGGGAGCGACGAGCAGTACTTC.

This clonotype has ten or more counts. The chain couples TRBV20-1 to TRBJ1-2, with D hard to call. The V gene lost 0 bases and the J gene lost 4 bases, with 12 bases spanning the gap. CDR3 length: 14 residues. CDR1 DFQATT and CDR2 SNEGSKA come from the germline V gene (reference sequence). The CDR3 nucleotides are TGCAGTGCTAGAGATCTACGGCAGCTCTATGGCTACACCTTC. This gives the protein CSARDLRQLYGYTF.

This sequence joins TRBV7-2 and TRBJ2-7; possibly TRBD2 for D (6 bases). Between the trimmed V and J ends, which lost 2 bases and 10 bases, there was a span of 15 bases. The CDR3 contains 13 residues. CDR1 SGHTA and CDR2 FQGNSA come from the germline V gene. The CDR3 region is CASSLTVGGSQYF. CDR3 sequence (DNA): TGTGCCAGCAGCTTAACCGTCGGGGGAAGTCAGTACTTC.

The chain recombines TRBV7-9 with TRBJ1-4; D unresolved. The CDR3 spans 16 residues. Germline CDR1 and CDR2: SEHNR and FQNEAQ (reference sequence). Trimming removed 6 bases from V and 4 bases from J, with 18 bases in between. This CDR3 is CASSLRASERNEKLFF. The CDR3 region has the DNA TGTGCCAGCAGTTTGAGGGCCAGCGAGCGTAATGAAAAACTGTTTTTT. The whole variable domain, filled in from reference TRBV7-9 and TRBJ1-4, reads DTGVSQNPRHKITKRGQNVTFRCDPISEHNRLYWYRQTLGQGPEFLTYFQNEAQLEKSRLLSDRFSAERPKGSFSTLEIQRTEQGDSAMYLCASSLRASERNEKLFFGSGTQLSVL.

This clonotype appeared a single time. The chain combines TRBV6-1 with TRBJ2-7; no definite D call. Per the germline V gene, CDR1 is MNHNS and CDR2 is SASEGT. The CDR3 has 10 residues. V was pared by 2 bases and J by 12 bases, with 8 bases between. In DNA, the CDR3 is TGTGCCAGCAGTGAAATAGGCCGGTACTTC. It specifies CASSEIGRYF.

This clonotype came up many times. V gene TRBV5-8 combines with J gene TRBJ1-4; D might be TRBD1 (5 bases). Germline V gene sequence: CDR1 SGHTS, CDR2 YDEGEE. V was pared by 4 bases and J by 0 bases, with 13 bases between. This CDR3 region has 16 residues. CDR3 in DNA: TGTGCCAGCAGCGGGGAAGGGGCAACAACTAATGAAAAACTGTTTTTT. Amino acid sequence: CASSGEGATTNEKLFF.

The V call is TRBV20-1, the J call TRBJ2-7; TRBD1 aligns across 9 bases. The CDR3 runs to 11 residues. Trimming removed 3 bases from V and 7 bases from J; junction bases left unmatched: 1. Germline CDR1 is DFQATT and CDR2 is SNEGSKA (reference sequence). As DNA, the CDR3 is TGCAGTGCTAGGGGACAGGGAGAGCAGTACTTC. It encodes CSARGQGEQYF.

J is TRBJ1-2 and V is TRBV7-2; 10 bases agree with TRBD1. Trimming removed 5 bases from V and 3 bases from J; junction bases left unmatched: 3. The germline V gene has CDR1 SGHTA and CDR2 FQGNSA. This CDR3 contains 14 residues. The CDR3 sequence is CASSQGQGYYGYTF. The DNA of the CDR3 is TGTGCCAGCAGCCAGGGACAGGGGTACTATGGCTACACCTTC.

The chain has TRBV15 and TRBJ2-1, with 8 bases aligning to TRBD1. CDR1 and CDR2 (germline): LNHNV, YYDKDF (reference sequence). The CDR3 contains 15 residues. J lost 6 bases, V lost 5 bases, and 9 bases had no gene match. This CDR3 reads CATSSGQGRINEQFF. CDR3 nucleotide sequence: TGTGCCACCAGCTCCGGACAGGGCAGGATCAATGAGCAGTTCTTC. The full variable domain, its missing parts supplied by reference TRBV15 and TRBJ2-1, is DAMVIQNPRYQVTQFGKPVTLSCSQTLNHNVMYWYQQKSSQAPKLLFHYYDKDFNNEADTPDNFQSRRPNTSFCFLDIRSPGLGDTAMYLCATSSGQGRINEQFFGPGTRLTVL.

This clonotype was seen once. The conserved closing phenylalanine or tryptophan is absent in this CDR3, likely reflecting a read error. V and J are TRBV19 and TRBJ1-1; no definite D call. The germline gives CDR1 LNHDA, CDR2 SQIVND (reference sequence). The CDR3 extends over 13 amino acids. V dropped 3 bases and J dropped 5 bases, with 10 bases sitting between them. The CDR3 coding sequence is TGTGCCAGTAGTATCAAGGCGGGGACTGAAGCTTTCTTA. Protein: CASSIKAGTEAFL.